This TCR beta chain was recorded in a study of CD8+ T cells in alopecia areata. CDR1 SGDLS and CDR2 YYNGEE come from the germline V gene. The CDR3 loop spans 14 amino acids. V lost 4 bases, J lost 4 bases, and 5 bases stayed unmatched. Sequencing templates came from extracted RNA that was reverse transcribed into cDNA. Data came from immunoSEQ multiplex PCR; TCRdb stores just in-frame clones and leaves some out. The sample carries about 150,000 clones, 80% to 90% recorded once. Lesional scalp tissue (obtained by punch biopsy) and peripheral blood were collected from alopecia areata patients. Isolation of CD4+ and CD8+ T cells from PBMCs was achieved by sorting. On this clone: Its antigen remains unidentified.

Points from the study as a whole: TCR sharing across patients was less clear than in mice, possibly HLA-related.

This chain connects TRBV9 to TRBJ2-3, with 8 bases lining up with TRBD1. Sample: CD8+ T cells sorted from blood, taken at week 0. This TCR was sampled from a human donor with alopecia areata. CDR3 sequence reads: CASSSGQGADTQYF. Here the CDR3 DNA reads TGTGCCAGCAGCTCCGGACAGGGTGCAGATACGCAGTATTTT.